Each of the 13 T cell receptor beta chains below was sequenced from the same sample in a study of cytomegalovirus exposure and HLA in healthy donors. Primers included in the PCR were 60 Vbeta and 13 Jbeta primers. Profiled with immunoSEQ multiplex PCR; TCRdb holds only in-frame clones, not every one. This table has about 130,000 clones, around 82% appearing once. The sequencing sample was made of PBMCs. The receptors stem from a male donor in good health and CMV-seropositive.

This clone was picked up one time. V usage is TRBV28 and J usage is TRBJ2-1, with D tentatively TRBD1 (5 bases). This CDR3 comprises 14 residues. V was cut by 3 bases and J by 6 bases, with 12 bases left in between. CDR1 MDHEN and CDR2 SYDVKM come from the germline V gene. The CDR3 DNA reads as TGTGCCAGCAGTTTGCAGGGAACTGGCAATGAGCAGTTCTTC. Translating gives CASSLQGTGNEQFF.

This chain joins TRBV11-2 and TRBJ2-7, with 13 bases aligning to TRBD2. CDR1 and CDR2 from the germline V gene are SGHAT and FQNNGV. This CDR3 has 15 amino acids. Trimming removed 5 bases from V and 3 bases from J; junction bases left unmatched: 4. CDR3 region: CASSGTSGNYYEQYF. The CDR3 coding sequence is TGTGCCAGCAGCGGGACTAGCGGGAACTACTACGAGCAGTACTTC.

The chain is built from TRBV18 and TRBJ2-7; the match to TRBD2 covers 8 bases. Looked up from germline, CDR1 is KGHSH and CDR2 is LQKENI. The CDR3 has 13 residues. V shed 5 bases and J 3 bases; nucleotides not matched to a gene: 3. This CDR3 is CASSDLAGYEQYF. The CDR3 DNA is TGTGCCAGCTCAGATCTAGCGGGCTACGAGCAGTACTTC.

V is TRBV7-2 and J is TRBJ2-5; D gene ambiguous. TRBJ2-7 explains the end of the DNA better; the J call may be wrong. Germline values: CDR1 SGHTA, CDR2 FQGNSA. The CDR3 has 12 residues. Here the CDR3 DNA reads TGTGCCAGCAGCCACATTGACTACGAGCAGTACTTC. Translating it yields CASSHIDYEQYF.

Comments on this clone: Germline is not matched at one junction end, which may reflect a read error. The chain uses TRBV28 and TRBJ2-1; D not certain. The germline gives CDR1 MDHEN, CDR2 SYDVKM. The CDR3 has 12 amino acids. CDR3 nucleotide sequence: TGTGCCAGCAGCAGTTGGTCCCAGCCAGCGCTCTTC. The encoded protein is CASSSWSQPALF.

Details on this clone: The junction shows a germline mismatch at one end, possibly a read error. The chain links TRBV10-3 to TRBJ2-6, with D possibly being TRBD2 (6 bases). CDR3 size: 17 residues. Germline CDR1 reads ENHRY; CDR2 reads SYGVKD. The CDR3 coding sequence is TGTGCCATCAGCTTCGGGACTGTCAGCTCTGGGGCCAACGGCCTGACTTTC. Residues: CAISFGTVSSGANGLTF.

The chain employs TRBV4-3 and TRBJ2-7, with a possible D match to TRBD2 (6 bases). V lost 4 bases, J lost 2 bases, and 15 bases lay in between. The germline V gene encodes CDR1 LGHNA and CDR2 YSLEER. The CDR3 runs 15 residues. CDR3 sequence (DNA): TGCGCCAGCAGCCTCGATAGTAGCGGAGCCTACGAGCAGTACTTC. It translates to CASSLDSSGAYEQYF.

The chain has TRBV5-1 and TRBJ2-7, with TRBD1 matching 7 bases. Trimming removed 2 bases from V and 2 bases from J; junction bases left unmatched: 10. Germline V gene data show CDR1 as SGHRS and CDR2 as YFSETQ. The length of the CDR3 is 16 residues. CDR3 coding DNA: TGCGCCAGCAGCTTAACTTTACAGGGGCCCACCTACGAGCAGTACTTC. Translation gives CASSLTLQGPTYEQYF.

The gene calls are TRBV5-6 and TRBJ2-5, with D possibly matching TRBD1 (5 bases). The CDR3 covers 13 residues. The germline CDR1 and CDR2 sequences are SGHDT and YYEEEE. Trimming removed 4 bases from V and 5 bases from J, with 12 bases in between. CDR3: CASSPGFGETQYF. The CDR3 DNA sequence: TGTGCCAGCAGCCCAGGGTTTGGGGAGACCCAGTACTTC.

This chain links TRBV5-1 with TRBJ1-1; D is unclear. The CDR3 totals 13 residues. Trimming pared 1 base from V and 1 base from J, leaving 5 bases between. Germline CDR1 is SGHRS and CDR2 is YFSETQ. CDR3 coding DNA: TGCGCCAGCAGCTTGTTACAGAACACTGAAGCTTTCTTT. Encoded protein: CASSLLQNTEAFF.

The chain joins TRBV28 to TRBJ1-1, with D uncertain. V was cut by 2 bases and J by 1 base, with 5 bases left in between. The CDR3 consists of 13 residues. Germline V gives CDR1 MDHEN, CDR2 SYDVKM. The chain's CDR3 is CASSLDTNTEAFF. The DNA for the CDR3 is TGTGCCAGCAGTTTAGACACGAACACTGAAGCTTTCTTT.

The rearrangement uses TRBV28 and TRBJ2-1; 7 bases align to TRBD2. The germline V gene encodes CDR1 MDHEN and CDR2 SYDVKM. The CDR3 runs 13 residues. The trim removed 8 bases at V and 6 bases at J, leaving 7 bases unmatched. Here the CDR3 reads CASGAGEVNEQFF. The CDR3 DNA sequence: TGTGCCAGCGGGGCGGGAGAGGTCAATGAGCAGTTCTTC.

The chain carries TRBV6-5 and TRBJ1-1; 7 bases map to TRBD1. Germline V gives CDR1 MNHEY, CDR2 SVGAGI. With V trimmed by 4 bases and J by 7 bases, 12 bases remained unmatched. The CDR3 is 15 amino acids. CDR3 sequence: CASSSPRDSVGEAFF. For the CDR3, the DNA is TGTGCCAGCAGTTCCCCTAGGGACAGCGTCGGTGAAGCTTTCTTT.